This note documents a single T cell receptor (beta chain) sequence. Antigen unknown. CDR1 is MNHEY and CDR2 is SMNVEV in the germline V gene (reference sequence). CDR3 length: 13 amino acids. The trim removed 6 bases at V and 4 bases at J, leaving 3 bases unmatched. The data stem from a study of cytomegalovirus exposure and HLA in healthy donors. In the PCR, 60 Vbeta and 13 Jbeta primers were used. Assay: immunoSEQ multiplex PCR; the TCRdb copy retains only in-frame clones and omits some. The sample lists roughly 70,000 clones; more than 75% were seen once. Study outcomes and limitations: A missense DCLRE1C variant was associated with V- and J-gene trimming of TCR beta chains in a later analysis, and an independent cohort replicated the association. Likely technical artifact: a cluster of highly shared sequence variants.

The chain links TRBV27 to TRBJ2-3, with 8 bases matching TRBD1. The sequenced sample consisted of PBMCs. The receptor was derived from a young man in good health and CMV-seronegative. The CDR3 here is CASSRQGPDTQYF. Here the CDR3 DNA reads TGTGCCAGCAGCAGACAGGGGCCAGATACGCAGTATTTT.